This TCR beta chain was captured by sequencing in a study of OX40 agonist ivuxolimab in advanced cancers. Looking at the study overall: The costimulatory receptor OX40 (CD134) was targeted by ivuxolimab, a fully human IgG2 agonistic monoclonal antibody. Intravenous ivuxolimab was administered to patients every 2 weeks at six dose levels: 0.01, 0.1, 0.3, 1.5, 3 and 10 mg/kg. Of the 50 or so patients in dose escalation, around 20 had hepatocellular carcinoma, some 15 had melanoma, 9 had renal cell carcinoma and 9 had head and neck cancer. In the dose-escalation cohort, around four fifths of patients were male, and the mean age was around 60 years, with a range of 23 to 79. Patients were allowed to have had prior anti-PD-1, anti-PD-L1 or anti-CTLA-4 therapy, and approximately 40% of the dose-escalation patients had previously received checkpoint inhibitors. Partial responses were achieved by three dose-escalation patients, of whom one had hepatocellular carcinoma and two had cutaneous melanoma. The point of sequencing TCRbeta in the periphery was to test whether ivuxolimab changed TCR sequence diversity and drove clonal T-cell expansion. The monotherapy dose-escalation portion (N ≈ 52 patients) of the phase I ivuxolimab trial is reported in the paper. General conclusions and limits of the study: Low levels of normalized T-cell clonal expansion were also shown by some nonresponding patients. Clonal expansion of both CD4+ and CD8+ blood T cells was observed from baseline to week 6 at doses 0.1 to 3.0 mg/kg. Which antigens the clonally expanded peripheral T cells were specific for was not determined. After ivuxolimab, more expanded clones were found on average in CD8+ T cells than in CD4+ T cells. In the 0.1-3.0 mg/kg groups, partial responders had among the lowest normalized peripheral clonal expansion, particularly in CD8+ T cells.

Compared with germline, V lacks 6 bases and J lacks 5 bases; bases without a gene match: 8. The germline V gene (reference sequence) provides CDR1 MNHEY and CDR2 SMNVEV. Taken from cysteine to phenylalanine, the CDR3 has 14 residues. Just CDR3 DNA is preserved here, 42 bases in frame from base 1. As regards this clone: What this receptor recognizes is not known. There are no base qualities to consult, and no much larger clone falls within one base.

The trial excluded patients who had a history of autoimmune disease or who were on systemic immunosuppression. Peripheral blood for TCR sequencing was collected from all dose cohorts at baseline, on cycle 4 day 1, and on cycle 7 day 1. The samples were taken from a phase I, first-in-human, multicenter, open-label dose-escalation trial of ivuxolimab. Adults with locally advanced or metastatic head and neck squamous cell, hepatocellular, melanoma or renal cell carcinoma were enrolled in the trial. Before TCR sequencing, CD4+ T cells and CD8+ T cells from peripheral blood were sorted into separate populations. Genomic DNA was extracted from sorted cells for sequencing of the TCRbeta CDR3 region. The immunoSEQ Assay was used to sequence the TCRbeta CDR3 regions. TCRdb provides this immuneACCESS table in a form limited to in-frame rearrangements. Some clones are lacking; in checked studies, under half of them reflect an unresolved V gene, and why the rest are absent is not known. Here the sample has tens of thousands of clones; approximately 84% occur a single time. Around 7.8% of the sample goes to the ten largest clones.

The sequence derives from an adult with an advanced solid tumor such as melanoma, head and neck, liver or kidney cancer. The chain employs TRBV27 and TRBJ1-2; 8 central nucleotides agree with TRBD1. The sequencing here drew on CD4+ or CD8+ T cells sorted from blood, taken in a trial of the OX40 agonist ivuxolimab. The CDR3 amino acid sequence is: CASRSQGARYGYTF. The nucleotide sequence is TGTGCCAGCAGATCGCAGGGGGCTCGATATGGCTACACCTTC.